The 8 T cell receptor beta chains in this list originate from one sample, sequenced in a study of blood T cell repertoires in COVID-19 (dated by TCRdb to the early 2020s). The library was made by the immunoSEQ multiplex PCR assay. TCRdb holds this immuneACCESS table with in-frame rearrangements only. Some clones are missing; in checked studies, unresolved V genes explain under half, and the rest has no known cause. This sample holds roughly 210,000 clones; around 84% were observed only once. The leading ten clones occupy 8% to 11% of the sample. The sequencing input was peripheral blood. The receptors were gathered from a woman older than 75 with COVID-19, enrolled during active disease.

This clone showed up just once. This chain connects TRBV18 to TRBJ2-1; tentative D call: TRBD2 (5 bases). The germline V and J ends were trimmed by 0 bases and 5 bases, with 14 bases remaining between them. The CDR3 has 16 amino acids. The V gene's germline CDR1 is KGHSH and CDR2 LQKENI. The CDR3 loop is CASSPPSSGINNEQFF. In nucleotides, the CDR3 is TGTGCCAGCTCACCACCGTCGTCGGGAATAAACAATGAGCAGTTCTTC.

This clone is large in the sample. The chain combines TRBV15 with TRBJ2-7; D perhaps matches TRBD1 (5 bases). The CDR3 length is 15 residues. The germline gives CDR1 LNHNV, CDR2 YYDKDF (reference sequence). With 5 bases removed from V and 4 bases from J, the gap between germline ends came to 18 bases. The CDR3 DNA sequence: TGTGCCACCAGCCGTTCGTGGGGCAGCACTTACGAGCAGTACTTC. It specifies CATSRSWGSTYEQYF.

The genes are TRBV28 and TRBJ2-3; 8 nucleotides align to TRBD1. Germline CDR1 reads MDHEN; CDR2 reads SYDVKM. J gave up 3 bases and V 4 bases, and 3 bases lay outside the gene matches. The CDR3 consists of 14 residues. The CDR3 here is CASSWGQVTDTQYF. Written as DNA, the CDR3 is TGTGCCAGCAGTTGGGGACAGGTAACAGATACGCAGTATTTT. Full variable domain (outside the CDR3, taken from reference TRBV28 and TRBJ2-3): DVKVTQSSRYLVKRTGEKVFLECVQDMDHENMFWYRQDPGLGLRLIYFSYDVKMKEKGDIPEGYSVSREKKERFSLILESASTNQTSMYLCASSWGQVTDTQYFGPGTRLTVL.

The chain recombines TRBV2 with TRBJ1-3; D might be TRBD1 (5 bases). The CDR3 sequence is 14 residues long. The germline V gene has CDR1 SNHLY and CDR2 FYNNEI. V shed 8 bases and J shed 0 bases, with 11 bases lying between them. CDR3 bases: TGTGCCAGCGGGGAGGGACGCTCTGGAAACACCATATATTTT. Translated, it gives CASGEGRSGNTIYF.

This clone has only a few counts. This sequence joins TRBV27 and TRBJ1-1; 10 bases map to TRBD1. J was trimmed by 10 bases and V by 10 bases; bases with no gene match: 6. The CDR3 contains 11 residues. CDR1 is MNHEY, CDR2 SMNVEV, per germline (reference sequence). The CDR3 here is CATRTGGRAFF. The CDR3 DNA sequence: TGTGCCACCAGGACAGGGGGGAGAGCTTTCTTT.

This clone was seen more than once but under ten times. The J gene is TRBJ2-1, the V gene TRBV19, with 9 bases matching TRBD2. Germline values: CDR1 LNHDA, CDR2 SQIVND (reference sequence). The trim removed 7 bases at V and 9 bases at J, leaving 7 bases unmatched. The length of the CDR3 is 13 residues. In DNA, the CDR3 is TGTGCCAGTAACGGCGGGGGGGCGGGTGAGCAGTTCTTC. This encodes CASNGGGAGEQFF.

The chain has TRBV19 and TRBJ1-2; tentatively, D is TRBD1 (6 bases). This CDR3 has 15 amino acids. In germline, CDR1 is LNHDA, CDR2 SQIVND (reference sequence). V gave up 7 bases and J gave up 5 bases, with 20 bases separating them. The CDR3 region has the DNA TGTGCCAGTAAGGAGCGACCGGACAGCTATTATGGCTACACCTTC. Translating it yields CASKERPDSYYGYTF.

The gene calls are TRBV28 and TRBJ1-2; maybe TRBD1 (5 bases). Trimming cost V 6 bases and J 4 bases, with 24 bases left between them. The germline CDR1 and CDR2 sequences are MDHEN and SYDVKM. There are 17 residues in the CDR3. Written as DNA, the CDR3 is TGTGCCAGCAGCCCTGCTCCTAGACTTCTGGGGGGCTATGGCTACACCTTC. Its protein is CASSPAPRLLGGYGYTF.